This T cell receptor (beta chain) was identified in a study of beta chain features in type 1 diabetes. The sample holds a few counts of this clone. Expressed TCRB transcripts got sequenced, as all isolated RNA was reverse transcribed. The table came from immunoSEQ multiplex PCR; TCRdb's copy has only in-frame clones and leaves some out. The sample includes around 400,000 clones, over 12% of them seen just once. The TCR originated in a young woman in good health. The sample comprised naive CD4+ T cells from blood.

The chain's CDR3 is CSVRVQGPNEKLFF. The CDR3 DNA reads TGCAGCGTCCGGGTACAGGGTCCTAATGAAAAACTGTTTTTT. This chain uses TRBV29-1 with TRBJ1-4, with D maybe TRBD1 (6 bases). The V gene lost 6 bases and the J gene lost 3 bases, with 14 bases spanning the gap. The germline gives CDR1 SQVTM, CDR2 ANQGSEA. This CDR3 comprises 14 residues.